These T cell receptor beta chains were read from a single sample in a study of human T cells and chemical hapten exposure. Each CDR3 protein is one row after TCRdb ran MiXCR on the RACE reads. The sample contains about 40,000 distinct CDR3 sequences, 3% to 3.5% of which appear only once. Here the sequenced sample was whole blood, taken in connection with sensitization to the hapten diphenylcyclopropenone (DPC). The source of these receptors is a man between 40 and 49 years old with alopecia areata. Some clones in this sample may be carry-over from other donors' samples. The CDR3 runs from the conserved cysteine through the conserved F or W. The order of the fields is V gene, clone size, D gene, J gene, CDR3 protein, CDR3 DNA. A D gene is named only where the DNA matches it firmly. Some rows have no size entry. The others give once, few or many, or a class for an expanded clone.

V: TRBV10-3; size: many; D: TRBD2; J: TRBJ2-1; CDR3: CAISRLAGANEQFF; DNA: TGTGCCATCAGTAGACTAGCGGGAGCGAATGAGCAGTTCTTC
V: TRBV29-1; size: NA; D: NA; J: TRBJ1-1; CDR3: CSGQDTNTEAFF; DNA: TGCAGCGGTCAAGACACGAACACTGAAGCTTTCTTT
V: TRBV6-5; size: many; D: TRBD2; J: TRBJ2-3; CDR3: CASSYSRLAGGPDTQYF; DNA: TGTGCCAGCAGTTACTCGAGACTAGCGGGAGGGCCAGATACGCAGTATTTT
V: TRBV12-3/TRBV12-4; size: many; D: NA; J: TRBJ2-3; CDR3: CASSPDTSTDTQYF; DNA: TGTGCCAGCAGCCCAGACACTAGCACAGATACGCAGTATTTT
V: TRBV2; size: many; D: TRBD1; J: TRBJ1-5; CDR3: CASSRQGGQPQHF; DNA: TGTGCCAGCAGTCGACAGGGGGGTCAGCCCCAGCATTTT
V: TRBV6-1; size: many; D: NA; J: TRBJ2-5; CDR3: CAIRDTKETQYF; DNA: TGTGCCATTCGGGACACCAAAGAGACCCAGTACTTC
V: TRBV6-2/TRBV6-3; size: many; D: NA; J: TRBJ2-7; CDR3: CASSYPEAEQYF; DNA: TGTGCCAGCAGTTACCCAGAAGCGGAGCAGTACTTC
V: TRBV10-3; size: many; D: NA; J: TRBJ2-3; CDR3: CAIREVDTDTQYF; DNA: TGTGCCATCAGGGAAGTCGACACAGATACGCAGTATTTT
V: TRBV6-5; size: many; D: NA; J: TRBJ1-1; CDR3: CASSLLPGRDTEAFF; DNA: TGTGCCAGCAGTTTATTACCGGGTAGAGACACTGAAGCTTTCTTT
V: TRBV7-9; size: many; D: NA; J: TRBJ1-4; CDR3: CASDNEVEKLFF; DNA: TGTGCCAGCGATAACGAGGTCGAAAAACTGTTTTTT
V: TRBV28; size: many; D: NA; J: TRBJ2-5; CDR3: CASSSGGKTQYF; DNA: TGTGCCAGCAGTTCAGGGGGGAAGACCCAGTACTTC
V: TRBV6-4; size: many; D: TRBD2; J: TRBJ2-3; CDR3: CASSETSETDTQYF; DNA: TGTGCCAGCAGTGAAACTAGCGAAACAGATACGCAGTATTTT
V: TRBV7-9; size: many; D: TRBD1; J: TRBJ2-1; CDR3: CASIETGGVRDEQFF; DNA: TGTGCCAGCATCGAAACAGGGGGAGTCAGGGATGAGCAGTTCTTC
V: TRBV29-1; size: many; D: TRBD1; J: TRBJ1-1; CDR3: CSVEADRGTEAFF; DNA: TGCAGCGTTGAGGCTGACAGGGGCACTGAAGCTTTCTTT
V: TRBV20-1; size: many; D: TRBD1; J: TRBJ2-1; CDR3: CSARKDGQGSYNEQFF; DNA: TGCAGTGCTAGAAAAGACGGACAGGGCTCCTACAATGAGCAGTTCTTC
V: TRBV6-1; size: many; D: TRBD1; J: TRBJ2-3; CDR3: CASRKGWGQDSDTQYF; DNA: TGTGCCAGCAGAAAGGGATGGGGACAGGATTCAGATACGCAGTATTTT
V: TRBV15; size: many; D: TRBD2; J: TRBJ2-3; CDR3: CATSRDLPSGNTDTQYF; DNA: TGTGCCACCAGCAGAGATTTGCCTAGCGGAAACACAGATACGCAGTATTTT
V: TRBV7-9; size: many; D: NA; J: TRBJ2-5; CDR3: CASSPRTVQETQYF; DNA: TGTGCCAGCAGCCCCCGGACAGTGCAAGAGACCCAGTACTTC
V: TRBV28; size: NA; D: TRBD1; J: TRBJ2-2; CDR3: CASSTNRGRYTGELFF; DNA: TGTGCCAGCAGCACTAACAGGGGGAGGTACACCGGGGAGCTGTTTTTT
V: TRBV6-5; size: NA; D: NA; J: TRBJ2-7; CDR3: CASSYLERGTRTF; DNA: TGTGCCAGCAGTTACCTCGAACGCGGGACCCGTACTTTC
V: TRBV10-3; size: many; D: NA; J: TRBJ2-7; CDR3: CAISARGFDEQYF; DNA: TGTGCCATCAGTGCGCGGGGTTTCGACGAGCAGTACTTC
V: TRBV11-2; size: many; D: NA; J: TRBJ1-2; CDR3: CASSLIDSPSSGYTF; DNA: TGTGCCAGCAGCTTAATAGACAGTCCCAGCTCTGGCTACACCTTC
V: TRBV5-6; size: many; D: NA; J: TRBJ2-3; CDR3: CASSFRGRGTDTQYF; DNA: TGTGCCAGCAGCTTCAGGGGAAGGGGCACAGATACGCAGTATTTT
V: TRBV11-3; size: many; D: TRBD2; J: TRBJ2-3; CDR3: CASSDRTSAQYF; DNA: TGTGCCAGCAGCGACCGGACTAGCGCGCAGTATTTT
V: TRBV28; size: many; D: NA; J: TRBJ2-7; CDR3: CASSLDQPHEQYF; DNA: TGTGCCAGCAGTTTGGACCAGCCCCACGAGCAGTACTTC
V: TRBV28; size: many; D: TRBD2; J: TRBJ2-1; CDR3: CASSSSSGSFYNEQFF; DNA: TGTGCCAGCAGTTCCTCTAGCGGGAGCTTCTACAATGAGCAGTTCTTC
V: TRBV15; size: many; D: TRBD2; J: TRBJ2-5; CDR3: CATSRPGTSGPETQYF; DNA: TGTGCCACCAGCAGACCCGGGACTAGCGGCCCAGAGACCCAGTACTTC
V: TRBV28; size: NA; D: TRBD1; J: TRBJ2-3; CDR3: CASRPRPPGQPPRNTQYF; DNA: TGTGCCAGCAGACCCCGCCCCCCGGGACAGCCCCCCCGGAATACGCAGTATTTT
V: TRBV6-5; size: many; D: NA; J: TRBJ1-2; CDR3: CASSFSPFQNFGYTF; DNA: TGTGCCAGCAGTTTCTCCCCTTTTCAGAACTTCGGCTACACCTTC
V: TRBV12-3/TRBV12-4; size: many; D: TRBD1; J: TRBJ2-7; CDR3: CASSTEAGQGIYEQYF; DNA: TGTGCCAGCAGTACTGAGGCGGGACAGGGGATCTACGAGCAGTACTTC
V: TRBV27; size: NA; D: NA; J: TRBJ1-1; CDR3: CASKHRTENTEAFF; DNA: TGTGCCAGCAAGCATAGGACGGAGAACACTGAAGCTTTCTTT
V: TRBV7-2; size: many; D: NA; J: TRBJ1-2; CDR3: CASSLAGNYGYTF; DNA: TGTGCCAGCAGCTTAGCGGGGAACTATGGCTACACCTTC
V: TRBV18; size: few; D: NA; J: TRBJ1-1; CDR3: CASSPSQNTEAFF; DNA: TGTGCCAGCTCACCAAGTCAGAACACTGAAGCTTTCTTT
V: TRBV6-2/TRBV6-3; size: many; D: NA; J: TRBJ1-2; CDR3: CASRTDQSLYGYTF; DNA: TGTGCCAGCAGGACAGACCAGAGCCTCTATGGCTACACCTTC
V: TRBV28; size: many; D: TRBD2; J: TRBJ2-3; CDR3: CASSKMGTSGRDLTDTQYF; DNA: TGTGCCAGCAGCAAAATGGGGACTAGCGGGAGGGATCTCACAGATACGCAGTATTTT
V: TRBV6-5; size: many; D: NA; J: TRBJ1-1; CDR3: CASSYLWTGNTEAFF; DNA: TGTGCCAGCAGTTACCTATGGACGGGGAACACTGAAGCTTTCTTT
V: TRBV27; size: NA; D: NA; J: TRBJ1-3; CDR3: CASRDGSSGNTIYF; DNA: TGTGCCAGCCGTGACGGGAGCTCTGGAAACACCATATATTTT
V: TRBV19; size: NA; D: TRBD1; J: TRBJ1-5; CDR3: CASSEGGARGSNQPQHF; DNA: TGTGCCAGTAGTGAAGGGGGCGCCCGGGGTAGCAATCAGCCCCAGCATTTT
V: TRBV7-2; size: many; D: NA; J: TRBJ1-2; CDR3: CASSLAGGEGYTF; DNA: TGTGCCAGCAGCTTAGCTGGGGGAGAAGGCTACACCTTC
V: TRBV12-3/TRBV12-4; size: many; D: TRBD2; J: TRBJ2-1; CDR3: CASSFGRGLDNEQFF; DNA: TGTGCCAGCAGTTTTGGGCGGGGGTTGGACAATGAGCAGTTCTTC
V: TRBV12-3/TRBV12-4; size: NA; D: NA; J: TRBJ1-2; CDR3: CASSAFNYGYTF; DNA: TGTGCCAGCAGTGCCTTTAACTATGGCTACACCTTC
V: TRBV7-9; size: many; D: NA; J: TRBJ1-1; CDR3: CASSLGTEAFF; DNA: TGTGCCAGCAGCTTAGGCACTGAAGCTTTCTTT
V: TRBV7-2; size: many; D: NA; J: TRBJ1-5; CDR3: CASSSTTGPLGNQPQHF; DNA: TGTGCCAGCAGCTCGACCACAGGTCCGTTAGGTAATCAGCCCCAGCATTTT
V: TRBV7-9; size: many; D: NA; J: TRBJ1-3; CDR3: CASSRSGQNSGNTIYF; DNA: TGTGCCAGCAGCCGTAGCGGACAGAACTCTGGAAACACCATATATTTT
V: TRBV25-1; size: NA; D: TRBD1; J: TRBJ1-3; CDR3: CASTKTGSDTIYF; DNA: TGTGCCAGCACCAAGACAGGGTCGGACACCATATATTTT
V: TRBV7-9; size: many; D: NA; J: TRBJ1-1; CDR3: CASSLVATALQAFF; DNA: TGTGCCAGCAGCTTAGTTGCAACAGCTTTACAAGCTTTCTTT
V: TRBV7-2; size: many; D: NA; J: TRBJ1-4; CDR3: CASSLQLKGPDNEKLFF; DNA: TGTGCCAGCAGCTTACAACTAAAGGGGCCGGATAATGAAAAACTGTTTTTT
V: TRBV11-2; size: many; D: NA; J: TRBJ1-5; CDR3: CASSRSGQTDQPQHF; DNA: TGTGCCAGCAGCCGATCGGGCCAGACCGATCAGCCCCAGCATTTT
V: TRBV6-6; size: many; D: NA; J: TRBJ1-1; CDR3: CASSYGSTTEAFF; DNA: TGTGCCAGCAGTTACGGGAGTACTACTGAAGCTTTCTTT